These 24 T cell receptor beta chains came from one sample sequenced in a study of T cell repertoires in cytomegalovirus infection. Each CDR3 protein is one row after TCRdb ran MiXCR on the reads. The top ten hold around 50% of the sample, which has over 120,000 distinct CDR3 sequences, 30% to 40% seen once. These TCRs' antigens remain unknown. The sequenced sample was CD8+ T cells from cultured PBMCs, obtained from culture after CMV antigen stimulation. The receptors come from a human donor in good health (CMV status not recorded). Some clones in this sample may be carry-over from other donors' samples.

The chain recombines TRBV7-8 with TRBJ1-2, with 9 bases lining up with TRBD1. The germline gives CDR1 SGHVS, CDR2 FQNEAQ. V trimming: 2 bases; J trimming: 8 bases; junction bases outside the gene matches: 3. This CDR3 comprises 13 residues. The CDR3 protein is CASSLWTGEGYTF. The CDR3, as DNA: TGTGCCAGCAGCTTATGGACAGGGGAGGGCTACACCTTC.

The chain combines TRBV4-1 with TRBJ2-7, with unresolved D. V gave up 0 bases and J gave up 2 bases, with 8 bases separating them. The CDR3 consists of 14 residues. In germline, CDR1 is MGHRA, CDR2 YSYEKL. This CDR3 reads CASSQERTTYEQYF. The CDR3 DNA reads TGCGCCAGCAGCCAAGAAAGGACCACCTACGAGCAGTACTTC.

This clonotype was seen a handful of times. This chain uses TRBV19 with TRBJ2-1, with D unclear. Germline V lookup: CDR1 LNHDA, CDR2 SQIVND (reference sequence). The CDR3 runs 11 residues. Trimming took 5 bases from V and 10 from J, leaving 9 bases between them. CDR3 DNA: TGTGCCAGTAGTTTCGGACCAGAGCAGTTCTTC. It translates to CASSFGPEQFF.

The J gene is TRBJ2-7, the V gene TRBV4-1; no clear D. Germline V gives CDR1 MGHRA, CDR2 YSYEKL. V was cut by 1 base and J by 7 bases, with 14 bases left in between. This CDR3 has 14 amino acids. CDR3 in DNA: TGCGCCAGCAGCCAAGGACCATTAACTCGGGAGCAGTACTTC. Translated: CASSQGPLTREQYF.

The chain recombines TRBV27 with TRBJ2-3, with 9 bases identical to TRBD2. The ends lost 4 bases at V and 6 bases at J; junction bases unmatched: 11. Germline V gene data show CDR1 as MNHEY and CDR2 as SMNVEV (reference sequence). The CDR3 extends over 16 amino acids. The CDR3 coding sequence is TGTGCCAGCAGTTCACTGTTGGCGGGGGGGAGGGATACGCAGTATTTT. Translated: CASSSLLAGGRDTQYF.

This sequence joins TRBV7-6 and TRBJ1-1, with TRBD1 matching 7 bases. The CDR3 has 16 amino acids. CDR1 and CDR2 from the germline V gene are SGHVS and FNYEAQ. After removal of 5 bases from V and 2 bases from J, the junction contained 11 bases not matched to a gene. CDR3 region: CASSGRDSDVNTEAFF. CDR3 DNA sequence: TGTGCCAGCAGCGGACGGGACAGTGATGTAAACACTGAAGCTTTCTTT.

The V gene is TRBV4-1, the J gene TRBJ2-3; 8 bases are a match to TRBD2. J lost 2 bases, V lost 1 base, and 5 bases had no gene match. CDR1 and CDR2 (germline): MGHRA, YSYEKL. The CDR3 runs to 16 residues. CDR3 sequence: CASSQAGGGLTDTQYF. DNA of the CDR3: TGCGCCAGCAGCCAAGCGGGGGGGGGCCTCACAGATACGCAGTATTTT.

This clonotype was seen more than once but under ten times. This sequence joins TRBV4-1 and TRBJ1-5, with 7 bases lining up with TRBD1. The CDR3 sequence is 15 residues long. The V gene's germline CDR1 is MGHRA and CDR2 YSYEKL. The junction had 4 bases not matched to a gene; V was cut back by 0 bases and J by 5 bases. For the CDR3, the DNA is TGCGCCAGCAGCCAAGATGACAGGGTGGATCAGCCCCAGCATTTT. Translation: CASSQDDRVDQPQHF.

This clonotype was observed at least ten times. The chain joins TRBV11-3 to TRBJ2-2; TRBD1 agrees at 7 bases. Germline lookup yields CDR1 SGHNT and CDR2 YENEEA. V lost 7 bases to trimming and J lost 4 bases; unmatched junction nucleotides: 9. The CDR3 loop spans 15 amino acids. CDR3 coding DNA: TGTGCCAGCAAATCAGGGGGATTGGGCACCGGGGAGCTGTTTTTT. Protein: CASKSGGLGTGELFF.

The CDR3 loop is CASSLSPEAGGGYTF. The CDR3 DNA sequence: TGTGCCAGCAGTTTATCCCCAGAAGCCGGAGGAGGCTACACCTTC. The rearrangement joins TRBV27 to TRBJ1-2; D remains unclear. The CDR3 has 15 amino acids. Germline lookup yields CDR1 MNHEY and CDR2 SMNVEV (reference sequence). Trimming shortened V by 0 bases and J by 8 bases, and 16 bases separated the two germline ends.

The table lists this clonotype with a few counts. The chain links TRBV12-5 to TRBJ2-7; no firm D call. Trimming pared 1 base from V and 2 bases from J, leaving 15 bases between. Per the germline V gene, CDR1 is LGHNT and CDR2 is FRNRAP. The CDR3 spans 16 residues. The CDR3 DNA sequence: TGTGCTAGTGGTTTGGGGACCGGCGTCGTGACCTACGAGCAGTACTTC. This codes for CASGLGTGVVTYEQYF.

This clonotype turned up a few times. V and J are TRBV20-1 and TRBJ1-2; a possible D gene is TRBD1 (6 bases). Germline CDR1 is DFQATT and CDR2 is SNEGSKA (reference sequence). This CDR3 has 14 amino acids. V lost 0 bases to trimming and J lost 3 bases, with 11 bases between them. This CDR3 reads CSARDGGADYGYTF. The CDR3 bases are TGCAGTGCTAGAGACGGGGGCGCGGACTATGGCTACACCTTC.

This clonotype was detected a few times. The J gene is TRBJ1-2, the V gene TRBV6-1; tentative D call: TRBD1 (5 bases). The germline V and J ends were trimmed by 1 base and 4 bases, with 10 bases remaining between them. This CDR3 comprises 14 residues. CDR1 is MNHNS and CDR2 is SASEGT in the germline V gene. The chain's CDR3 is CASSEGGGGYGYTF. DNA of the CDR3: TGTGCCAGCAGTGAAGGCGGGGGAGGCTATGGCTACACCTTC.

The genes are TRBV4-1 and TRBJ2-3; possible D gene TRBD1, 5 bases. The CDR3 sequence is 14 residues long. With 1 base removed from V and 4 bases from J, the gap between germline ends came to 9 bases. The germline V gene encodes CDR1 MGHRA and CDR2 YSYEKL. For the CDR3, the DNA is TGCGCCAGCAGCCAAGCAGGGTTGTCAGATACGCAGTATTTT. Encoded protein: CASSQAGLSDTQYF.

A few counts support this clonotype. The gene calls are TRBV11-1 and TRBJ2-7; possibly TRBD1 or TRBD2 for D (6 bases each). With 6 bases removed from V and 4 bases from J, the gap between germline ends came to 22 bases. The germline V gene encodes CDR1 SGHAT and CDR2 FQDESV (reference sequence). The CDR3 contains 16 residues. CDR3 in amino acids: CASRPTREGGTYEQYF. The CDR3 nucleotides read TGTGCCAGCAGACCGACTCGGGAAGGGGGGACTTACGAGCAGTACTTC.

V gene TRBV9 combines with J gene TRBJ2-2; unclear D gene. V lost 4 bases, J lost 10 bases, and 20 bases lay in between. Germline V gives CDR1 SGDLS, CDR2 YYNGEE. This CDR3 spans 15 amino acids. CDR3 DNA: TGTGCCAGCAGCCCTCCTCTCGGAGATCTACAGGAGCTGTTTTTT. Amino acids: CASSPPLGDLQELFF.

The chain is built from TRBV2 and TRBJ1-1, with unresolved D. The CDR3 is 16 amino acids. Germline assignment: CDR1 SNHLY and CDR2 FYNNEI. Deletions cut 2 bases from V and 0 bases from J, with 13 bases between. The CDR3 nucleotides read TGTGCCAGCAGTGAATGGGGATTGGGTATGAACACTGAAGCTTTCTTT. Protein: CASSEWGLGMNTEAFF.

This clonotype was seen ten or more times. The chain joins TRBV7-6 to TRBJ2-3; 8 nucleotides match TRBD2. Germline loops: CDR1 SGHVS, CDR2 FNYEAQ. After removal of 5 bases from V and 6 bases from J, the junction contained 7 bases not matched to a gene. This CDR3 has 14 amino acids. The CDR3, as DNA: TGTGCCAGCAGCATTGCGGGGGGCTGGGATACGCAGTATTTT. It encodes CASSIAGGWDTQYF.

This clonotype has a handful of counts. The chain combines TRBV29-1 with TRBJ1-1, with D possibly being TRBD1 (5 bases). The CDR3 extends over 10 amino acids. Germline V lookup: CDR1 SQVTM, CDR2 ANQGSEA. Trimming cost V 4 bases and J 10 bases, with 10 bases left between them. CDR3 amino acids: CSVVEGRAFF. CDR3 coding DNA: TGCAGCGTTGTGGAGGGGCGAGCTTTCTTT.

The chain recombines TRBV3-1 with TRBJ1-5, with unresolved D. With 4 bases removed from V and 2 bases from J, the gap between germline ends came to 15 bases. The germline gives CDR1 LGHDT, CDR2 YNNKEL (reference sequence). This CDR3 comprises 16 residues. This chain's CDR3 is CASSPTPDFRNQPQHF. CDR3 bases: TGTGCCAGCAGCCCCACCCCGGACTTCCGCAATCAGCCCCAGCATTTT.

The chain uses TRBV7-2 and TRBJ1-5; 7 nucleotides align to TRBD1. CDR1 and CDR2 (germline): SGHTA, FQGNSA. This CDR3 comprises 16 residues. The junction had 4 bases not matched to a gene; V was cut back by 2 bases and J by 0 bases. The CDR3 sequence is CASSLQGVYSNQPQHF. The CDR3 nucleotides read TGTGCCAGCAGCTTACAGGGGGTATATAGCAATCAGCCCCAGCATTTT.

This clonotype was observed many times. The CDR3 reads CASSIGGRDTEAFF. The CDR3 DNA reads TGTGCCAGTAGTATAGGGGGAAGAGACACTGAAGCTTTCTTT. This chain joins TRBV19 and TRBJ1-1; no reliable D call. The germline V gene has CDR1 LNHDA and CDR2 SQIVND (reference sequence). This CDR3 has 14 residues. The V end lost 1 base, the J end lost 3 bases, and 9 bases lay between the germline ends.

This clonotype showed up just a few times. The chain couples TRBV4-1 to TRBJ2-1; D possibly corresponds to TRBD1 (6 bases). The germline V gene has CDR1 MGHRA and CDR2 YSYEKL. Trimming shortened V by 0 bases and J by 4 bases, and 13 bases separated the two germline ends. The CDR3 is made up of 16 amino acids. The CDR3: CASSQDKGVKYNEQFF. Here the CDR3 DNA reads TGCGCCAGCAGCCAAGATAAGGGGGTCAAGTACAATGAGCAGTTCTTC.

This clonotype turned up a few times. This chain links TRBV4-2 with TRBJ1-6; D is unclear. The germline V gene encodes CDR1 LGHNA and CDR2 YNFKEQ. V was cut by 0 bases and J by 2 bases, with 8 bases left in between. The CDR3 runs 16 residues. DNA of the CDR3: TGTGCCAGCAGCCAAGATGTGGCTACCTATAATTCACCCCTCCACTTT. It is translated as CASSQDVATYNSPLHF.